This TCR beta chain was found in a study of low-dose radiotherapy and immunotherapy resistance in tumors (dated by TCRdb to the early 2020s). For the study in its entirety: In Cohort 1, 0.5 Gy per fraction was delivered every 2 weeks, and a total PTV dose of 6.5 Gy was prescribed. Intravenous cyclophosphamide at 200 mg/m2 was administered every two weeks, one day ahead of each radiation and immunotherapy administration. Randomization of trial participants into treatment groups was not performed. Patients were given nivolumab as a 240 mg flat dose every two weeks and ipilimumab at 1 mg/kg every six weeks, with both drugs delivered intravenously. Starting on cycle 1 day 1, patients took 300 mg of aspirin by mouth once a day for four cycles. Eight patients were included in the translational analysis: three from the first dose cohort and the first five from the second dose cohort. For Cohort 2, the dose was 1 Gy per fraction given every two weeks, adding up to 13 Gy in total across 26 weeks.

The sample's time point label, in plain terms: before trial treatment. Donors were enrolled in RACIN, a single-arm phase I dose-escalation trial combining nivolumab, ipilimumab, aspirin, low-dose cyclophosphamide and low-dose radiotherapy. Eligible patients had advanced, TIL-negative solid tumors. The instrument was an Illumina HiSeq 2500. Superscript III and a set of TRAV- and TRBV-specific primers were used to synthesize first-strand cDNA, so that both TCRalpha and TCRbeta chains were covered. A roughly 18-cycle PCR with Phusion amplified the TCRs, pairing a constant-region primer with the adapter that was attached to the V primers. Isolated mRNA was amplified with the MessageAmp II aRNA Amplification Kit, using a roughly 15-hour in vitro transcription at 37°C. mRNA for TCR sequencing was isolated with the Dynabeads mRNA DIRECT Purification Kit. Indexed Illumina adapters were added in a second approximately 25-cycle Phusion PCR, and the resulting products were purified with AMPure XP beads. The study's own analysis went as follows. Custom Perl scripts pooled TCR sequences encoding the same protein, removed out-of-frame sequences and computed each clonotype's abundance. The analysis excluded TCR sequences that were supported by just one read. The metrics used to describe the repertoires included Shannon entropy, Gini index, clonality, richness, and the frequency of TCRs shared between repertoires. In-frame beta chains were kept once TCRdb had trimmed the public reads at Q25 with fastp and called clones with MiXCR. Each CDR3 protein gets just one entry, which takes the most common genes and DNA from the rows behind it. None of the V and J calls come from the authors' own analysis; TCRdb made them. Present in this sample are 65,000 to 90,000 distinct CDR3 sequences, 15% to 20% of which were seen just once. About 5.5% of the sample goes to the ten largest clones.

This clonotype came up many times. This receptor's antigen is unknown. No per-base quality is available; no much larger clone lies one base away. The source was PBMCs, collected before treatment. This TCR was sampled from a male donor with prostate cancer.

The bases read TGTGCCAGCAGTTCCTCTCCCGGGGGCTTTGGTAATGAAAAACTGTTTTTT. This codes for CASSSSPGGFGNEKLFF. This chain joins TRBV12-3 or TRBV12-4 to TRBJ1-4, and perhaps TRBD1 as D gene, on 6 matching bases. The CDR3 sequence holds 17 residues, the cysteine and phenylalanine included. Only the CDR3 DNA is retained, 51 bases long and in frame from the first base. V loses 4 bases of germline sequence and J loses 4 bases, and the interval between the two ends is 19 bases.